This section outlines one TCR beta chain sequence together with its context. The sample holds many counts of this clonotype. Its antigen target is currently unknown. No base quality information exists; no much larger clone differs at one position. Stable Graves' hyperthyroidism was defined as the absence of progression to ophthalmopathy over 18 months of follow-up. Hyperthyroidism patients were aged 18 to 65 years and newly diagnosed, with disease duration of less than 2 months. Exclusion was applied to patients with uncontrolled infections, other autoimmune diseases, pregnancy or lactation. Clinical symptoms, serum thyroxine and TRAb, thyroid ultrasound, and orbital computed tomography formed the basis for the diagnoses. PBMCs were separated from roughly 10 ml of fresh peripheral blood using Ficoll-Paque density gradient centrifugation. Total RNA was extracted with Trizol reagent, and quality was checked on an Agilent 2100 Bioanalyzer.

The TCR beta CDR3 regions were amplified from the RNA transcripts. A first-round RT-PCR of the TCR CDR3 used the HTBI primer set with the Qiagen OneStep RT-PCR kit. Libraries were constructed in a second round of multiplex PCR, after which size selection and purification were carried out. Libraries were sequenced paired-end with 100 bp reads on an Illumina HiSeq2000. Per the original workflow: SOAPnuke was used to process the raw data, with reads discarded if the reads contained adapters or uncalled bases, had a mean Phred below 15, or lacked an exact constant-primer or identifier match. High-quality paired reads were merged using COPE v1.2.5, and each unique nucleotide sequence was defined as a clonotype. MiTCR v1.1 was used to align the clonotypes against IMGT TRBV, TRBD and TRBJ reference segments. The analysis was restricted to V-J combinations with a frequency above 0.0001, which together covered just over 98% of the repertoires. A TCS score was defined as the ratio of F50 (clonal expansion) to E x V (chaos), with BLOSUM62-based TCRdist applied between CDR3 peptides within each V-J. Welch's t-statistics and random forest reduced 450 to 600 V-J features to 10 to 15, which were used in a naive Bayes classifier (R e1071). TCRdb cleaned the public reads at Q25 with fastp, built clones with MiXCR and kept in-frame beta chains. Identical CDR3 proteins give one entry, which carries the most common genes and DNA. These V and J calls are TCRdb output, not the study's own analysis. Across this sample there are some 440,000 distinct CDR3 sequences, with 15% to 17% seen only once. The ten largest account for roughly 7.4% of the sample.

The entry originates in a study of T cells in Graves' hyperthyroidism and ophthalmopathy (dated by TCRdb to about 2019). With regard to the full study: Peripheral blood samples were taken at initial diagnosis, before any treatment was given. The paper reports TCR Vbeta CDR3 sequencing of approximately 140 peripheral blood samples: under 45 ophthalmopathy, around 80 hyperthyroidism and some 17 progressor patients. After sampling, hyperthyroidism patients received methimazole starting at 30 mg daily, and ophthalmopathy patients received high-dose intravenous methylprednisolone. In over five Graves' hyperthyroidism patients, the study also compared T-cell repertoires from thyroid tissue with T-cell repertoires from blood. The 100 or so discovery patients were divided at random into training and test sets in a 7:3 ratio. An independent validation cohort of 18 to 20 hyperthyroidism patients and 15 or so patients who later progressed to ophthalmopathy tested prospective prediction of ophthalmopathy. TCR V-J signatures able to tell the groups apart were searched for in a discovery cohort of some 97 patients, of whom more than 40 had Graves' ophthalmopathy and some 60 had stable Graves' hyperthyroidism. Broad study findings and their caveats: In cross-validation, a model built on a 13 V-J signature told ophthalmopathy apart from stable hyperthyroidism with approximately 91% sensitivity and 81% to 82% specificity, and in testing the same model reached 80%/75%. Most expanded thyroid clonotypes (frequency above 0.001) were also detected in blood, suggesting blood repertoires may reflect thyroid immune responses. In validation, progression to ophthalmopathy was predicted by the model with nearly 71% sensitivity and roughly 72% specificity, a median of about 6 months before onset. Sample size was not statistically predetermined, and investigators were not blinded to group allocation.

This clonotype was obtained from a woman younger than 30 with Graves' hyperthyroidism. The sequencing input was blood.

The nucleotide sequence reads as follows: TGCAGCGTTGAAGTAAGTCAGCCCCAGCATTTT. Its coded protein is CSVEVSQPQHF. Rearrangement joined TRBV29-1 to TRBJ1-5, with the D gene too uncertain to name. Relative to germline, V is 1 base shorter and J is 6 bases shorter, with 4 bases between their ends. CDR1 SQVTM and CDR2 ANQGSEA are derived from the germline V gene. CDR3 length: 11 amino acids, cysteine to phenylalanine. CDR3 DNA is the only sequence kept; it has 33 bases, read in frame from the first base.